The rows below give T cell receptor beta chains drawn from one sample of a study of OX40 agonist ivuxolimab in advanced cancers. TCRdb's copy holds only in-frame clones and misses some; the assay was immunoSEQ multiplex PCR. The sample holds more than 25,000 clones; approximately 86% are singletons and the top ten take roughly 19%. Specimen: CD4+ or CD8+ T cells sorted from blood, collected in a trial of the OX40 agonist ivuxolimab. These receptors all stem from an adult with an advanced solid tumor such as melanoma, head and neck, liver or kidney cancer. Each CDR3 is given with its conserved first and last residue. A D gene is named only where the DNA matches it firmly. Clone size is stated in some rows and not others, as once, few, many or a class when expanded.

>.|TRBV25-1|.|TRBJ2-2|11
TGTGCCGGCGGGAACACCGGGGAGCTGTTTTTT
CAGGNTGELFF
>.|TRBV19|.|TRBJ1-1|12
TGTGCCAGTAGTATTAGAAGCAGAAGAGCTTTCTTT
CASSIRSRRAFF
>.|TRBV7-8|.|TRBJ1-1|14
TGTGCCAGCAGCTTATGGGAAGGGGACACTGAAGCTTTCTTT
CASSLWEGDTEAFF
>.|TRBV7-8|.|TRBJ2-7|14
TGTGCCAGCAGCCCCGGACAGATCCTTTACGAGCAGTACTTC
CASSPGQILYEQYF
>.|TRBV28|.|TRBJ2-2|13
TGTGCCAGTGTGGAGGGAGGCACCGGGGAGCTGTTTTTT
CASVEGGTGELFF
>.|TRBV28|.|TRBJ1-2|14
TGTGCCAGCAGTTTTTGGGAAATGCCCTATGGCTACACCTTC
CASSFWEMPYGYTF
>.|TRBV28|TRBD1|TRBJ2-5|16
TGTGCCAGCAGTCCGCCGCGGACAGGGGGCGCGGAGACCCAGTACTTC
CASSPPRTGGAETQYF
>.|TRBV5-6|TRBD2|TRBJ2-4|19
TGTGCCAGCAGCTTGGCTGGACTAGCGGGAGAGTTCGCCAAAAACATTCAGTACTTC
CASSLAGLAGEFAKNIQYF
>.|TRBV11-3|.|TRBJ1-2|13
TGTGCCAGCAGCTTAACAGGAATCGCTGGCTACACCTTC
CASSLTGIAGYTF
>few|TRBV7-8|.|TRBJ2-7|14
TGTGCCAGCAGCTTAGAAGCCGCGAGGTACGAGCAGTACTTC
CASSLEAARYEQYF
>.|TRBV4-3|.|TRBJ2-1|14
TGCGCCAGCAGCCATACGAGCTCCTACAATGAGCAGTTCTTC
CASSHTSSYNEQFF
>once|TRBV6-5|.|TRBJ1-5|13
TGTGCCAGCAGTTACCGTAGCAATCAGCCCCAGCATTTT
CASSYRSNQPQHF
>.|TRBV25-1|.|TRBJ2-5|15
TGTGCCAGCAGTGAATTAGTGGAGGGGCCAGAGACCCAGTACTTC
CASSELVEGPETQYF
>.|TRBV28|TRBD2|TRBJ2-7|13
TGTGCCAGCATGCGGGAGGGAAGCTACGAGCAGTACTTC
CASMREGSYEQYF
>.|TRBV4-2|.|TRBJ2-2|14
TGTGCCAGCAGCCAAGAGGGAGTCACCGGGGAGCTGTTTTTT
CASSQEGVTGELFF
>.|TRBV4-3|.|TRBJ2-2|15
TGCGCCAGCAGCCACTCCCGGGGAAACACCGGGGAGCTGTTTTTT
CASSHSRGNTGELFF
>once|TRBV19|.|TRBJ1-2|13
TGTGCCAGTAGCATACAGAGAAACTATGGCTACACCTTC
CASSIQRNYGYTF
>.|TRBV4-1|.|TRBJ2-3|16
TGCGCCAGCAGCCAAAGTGACCTAGTCCCCACAGATACGCAGTATTTT
CASSQSDLVPTDTQYF
>.|TRBV4-1|.|TRBJ2-2|13
TGCGCCAGCAGCCAAGGACTAGCCGGGGAGCTGTTTTTT
CASSQGLAGELFF
>.|TRBV27|TRBD1|TRBJ1-1|16
TGTGCCAGCAGCCTAACCCCCGGGACAGGGGTCGCTGAAGCTTTCTTT
CASSLTPGTGVAEAFF
>.|TRBV11-2|.|TRBJ1-1|12
TGTGCCAGCAGCGCAACAAACACTGAAGCTTTCTTT
CASSATNTEAFF
>.|TRBV28|.|TRBJ2-5|15
TGTGCCAGCAGTTTCACCTTCGGGACGCAAGAGACCCAGTACTTC
CASSFTFGTQETQYF
>.|TRBV27|.|TRBJ2-7|15
TGTGCCAGCAGTCCTTGGGACGGAATAGCTGACGAGCAGTACTTC
CASSPWDGIADEQYF
>.|TRBV6-5|.|TRBJ1-6|13
TGTGCCAGCAGTTACTCGTCTGGGTCACCCCTCCACTTT
CASSYSSGSPLHF
>.|TRBV7-9|.|TRBJ1-1|14
TGTGCCAGCAGCCGCCCCGTGGGAAACACTGAAGCTTTCTTT
CASSRPVGNTEAFF
>.|TRBV11-2|.|TRBJ2-7|12
TGTGCCAGCAGCCCCGGAAACTACGAGCAGTACTTC
CASSPGNYEQYF
>.|TRBV9|.|TRBJ2-1|14
TGTGCCAGCAGCGTAGGGAGGTTGTGGGATGAGCAGTTCTTC
CASSVGRLWDEQFF
>.|TRBV6-5|TRBD1|TRBJ2-2|15
TGTGCCAGCAGTTCAGACAGGGGAGCGGGCGGGGAGCTGTTTTTT
CASSSDRGAGGELFF
>.|TRBV27|.|TRBJ1-5|15
TGTGCCAGCAGTTTTCGGGGGCCGGGCGGTCAGCCCCAGCATTTT
CASSFRGPGGQPQHF
>.|TRBV5-5|.|TRBJ2-5|15
TGTGCCAGCAGGCGACGTGTAGGGAATTTAGAGACCCAGTACTTC
CASRRRVGNLETQYF
>few|TRBV27|TRBD1|TRBJ2-7|16
TGTGCCAGCAGCCTGGGAGGGACAGGGGGATCCTACGAGCAGTACTTC
CASSLGGTGGSYEQYF
>once|TRBV7-3|.|TRBJ2-5|13
TGTGCCAGCAGCCAGAACAGCGAAGAGACCCAGTACTTC
CASSQNSEETQYF
>.|TRBV7-6|.|TRBJ2-1|11
TGTGCCAGCAGGGGTTTGGGTGAGCAGTTCTTC
CASRGLGEQFF
>.|TRBV19|.|TRBJ2-2|16
TGTGCCAGTAGTATCCTTCGGGTTGGGGACACCGGGGAGCTGTTTTTT
CASSILRVGDTGELFF